The clone carrying this T cell receptor (beta chain) was found once. Its antigen is still unknown. Between the trimmed V and J ends, which lost 6 bases and 0 bases, there was a span of 13 bases. This CDR3 has 14 residues. Germline CDR1 SGHRS, CDR2 YFSETQ. This entry comes from a study of shared clonotypes between healthy human individuals. Using immunoSEQ multiplex PCR, the repertoire was profiled, and TCRdb retains in-frame clones only, with some absent. The sample holds about 2 million clones; roughly 94% are singletons and the top ten take 0.13%. Study-wide results and caveats: Despite large depth, sorted-subset datasets appeared incompletely sequenced. Clonotypes shared by all four donors outscored non-shared clonotypes in generation probability.

Material for sequencing was naive CD4+ T cells sorted from blood. Noted subset: CD45RA+ positively selected. The V and J genes are TRBV5-1 and TRBJ2-7, with a weak D call TRBD1 (6 bases). The origin of this receptor is a man aged 18 to 30 in good health. CDR3 sequence (DNA): TGCGCCAGCACCCGGGACATAGACTCCTACGAGCAGTACTTC. Its translation: CASTRDIDSYEQYF.